This T cell receptor beta chain originates from a study of shared clonotypes between healthy human individuals (dated by TCRdb to 2019 to 2021). The study in broad terms: The cohort included three men and a couple of women between 18 and 49 years of age. Per donor, three plates each were used for CD4 naive and CD4 memory, two for CD8 naive, and one for CD8 memory. The study deeply sequenced blood TCR repertoires of about 5 healthy adults to estimate repertoire size and the extent of clonotype sharing between individuals. Libraries were prepared and TCR repertoires were sequenced by different laboratories using diverse techniques, in order to increase sequencing depth and limit assay-specific biases. Per donor, leukapheresis produced somewhere between about 0.94 and 9 billion PBMCs. Study-wide findings and limitations: Pairwise subsampling led to the expectation that sequencing depth would affect the degree of clonotype sharing among donors. Compared with non-shared clonotypes, the clonotypes found in all four sorted-subset donors had higher generation probabilities. Sharing across a few donors was observed for approximately 5% of naive CD4, over 3% of naive CD8, roughly 2.4% of memory CD4, and approximately 0.41% of memory CD8 clonotypes. Only blood was sampled, and tissue TCR repertoires likely differ from those in blood. Larger estimated clonotype richness was generally found for naive subsets than for memory subsets. Because the study included a small number of donors, the genetic and exposure-history diversity represented was limited. Incomplete sequencing was indicated by rarefaction of sorted-subset datasets, despite the large sequencing depth.

Healthy HIV-negative adults with no recently reported acute infections or vaccinations were included as donors. Every donor was a Caucasian adult living in Nashville, Tennessee, USA. CD8 memory samples were composed of magnetically selected CD45RO+ cells combined with CCR7-negative CD45RA+ effector memory (TemRA) cells. Blood was obtained by leukapheresis, after which PBMCs were separated by Ficoll-Histopaque density gradient centrifugation and cryopreserved in liquid nitrogen vapor phase. Purity and quantity of every magnetically sorted T cell population were checked by analytical flow cytometry. From each sorted fraction, genomic DNA was isolated and quantified by UV absorbance on a Nanodrop 2000c. Using the deep immunoSEQ assay, multiplex PCR amplified TCR CDR3 regions from genomic DNA. Extracted genomic DNA from each cell subset was distributed evenly across all wells of several immunoSEQ 96-well plates, and each plate was treated as a replicate. For sorted subsets, 150 to 250 ng of genomic DNA, equivalent to 25,000 to 30,000 T cell genomes, went into each replicate PCR. Purified libraries were quantified with a Qubit 3.0 fluorometer, sized on a Bioanalyzer 2100, and re-quantified with the KAPA Library Quantification kit. Each immunoSEQ 96-well plate was sequenced on its own single-read 150-cycle Illumina NextSeq 550 flow cell. Per the source publication's procedure: The immunoSEQ output contained only junctional sequences without quality scores, so filtering could not match that applied to full-length reads. Sequences were annotated with PyIR, a Python wrapper for IgBLAST v1.9, and V/J genes and CDR3 were assigned using IMGT germline references. Reads were filtered out if the reads had weak V/J assignments (E-value above 1e-6), no CDR3, stop codons, out-of-frame junctions, or ambiguous translated residues. A V3J clonotype was defined by an identical inferred V gene, J gene, and CDR3 amino acid sequence. To compute the percentage overlap between repertoires, the number of shared unique clonotypes was divided by the size of the smaller repertoire. Three approaches were used to assess repertoire richness: RTK rarefaction, the Chao1 estimator, and Recon v2.1 estimates of unobserved clonotypes. OLGA was used to compute generation probabilities for all TCRbeta clonotypes that the gDNA method yielded from a handful of donors. TCRdb mirrors the immuneACCESS table, restricted to in-frame sequences. Some clones are absent from its copies; in checked studies, under half trace to an unresolved V gene, and the reason for the others is unknown. V, J and clone size reflect that table, while D and trimming were determined from the DNA. The sample includes approximately 710,000 clones, with around 91% observed a single time. Around a third of the sample is taken by the ten largest.

V loses 3 bases, J loses 0 bases, and the germline ends lie 3 bases apart. CDR3 length: 13 amino acids, cysteine to phenylalanine. This entry keeps only the CDR3 DNA: 39 bases, framed from base 1. Via the germline V gene (reference sequence), CDR1 is SGHNT and CDR2 YYREEE. With respect to this clone: Its antigen target is currently unknown. No per-base quality is available; no much larger clone lies one base away.

The chain was built from TRBV5-4 and TRBJ1-4, with an unclear D gene assignment. The sequencing input was memory CD8+ T cells from PBMCs. The cell subset or site label corresponds to: CD45RO+ cells pooled with CCR7-negative TemRA cells. The sequence was obtained from a man younger than 35 in good health. Some clones in this sample may be carry-over from other donors' samples. This receptor has the CDR3 CASSSATNEKLFF. At the DNA level, the sequence is TGTGCCAGCAGCTCCGCAACTAATGAAAAACTGTTTTTT. The entire variable domain, with the stretches around the CDR3 drawn from the reference TRBV5-4 and TRBJ1-4 proteins, is ETGVTQSPTHLIKTRGQQVTLRCSSQSGHNTVSWYQQALGQGPQFIFQYYREEENGRGNFPPRFSGLQFPNYSSELNVNALELDDSALYLCASSSATNEKLFFGSGTQLSVL.